This passage covers 3 T cell receptor beta chains from one sample sequenced in a study of blood T cell repertoires in COVID-19. Assay used: immunoSEQ multiplex PCR; TCRdb lists only in-frame clones, some missing. The sample lists about 200,000 clones, about 83% occurring once. Sequences were obtained from peripheral blood. The receptors originated from a woman aged 45-65 years with active or convalescent COVID-19.

This chain uses TRBV28 with TRBJ2-3; 8 bases map to TRBD2. The trim removed 6 bases at V and 3 bases at J, leaving 8 bases unmatched. The length of the CDR3 is 15 residues. Germline CDR1 is MDHEN and CDR2 is SYDVKM. The CDR3 reads CASSLSGTGTDTQYF. DNA of the CDR3: TGTGCCAGCAGCCTTAGCGGGACCGGGACAGATACGCAGTATTTT. Variable domain in full (rest from reference TRBV28 and TRBJ2-3): DVKVTQSSRYLVKRTGEKVFLECVQDMDHENMFWYRQDPGLGLRLIYFSYDVKMKEKGDIPEGYSVSREKKERFSLILESASTNQTSMYLCASSLSGTGTDTQYFGPGTRLTVL.

J is TRBJ2-7 and V is TRBV6-1, with D unclear. Trimming cost V 1 base and J 2 bases, with 9 bases left between them. The CDR3 runs 14 residues. CDR1 and CDR2 from the germline V gene are MNHNS and SASEGT. The CDR3 reads CASSEGGGTYEQYF. CDR3 nucleotides: TGTGCCAGCAGTGAAGGCGGCGGTACCTACGAGCAGTACTTC.

This chain links TRBV11-2 with TRBJ2-1; 9 nucleotides line up with TRBD2. V trimming: 0 bases; J trimming: 4 bases; junction bases outside the gene matches: 16. CDR1 SGHAT and CDR2 FQNNGV come from the germline V gene. The CDR3 loop spans 20 amino acids. The CDR3 loop reads CASSLDNPAPSGRSYNEQFF. In DNA form, the CDR3 reads TGTGCCAGCAGCTTAGATAATCCCGCGCCCAGCGGGAGGTCTTACAATGAGCAGTTCTTC.